Listed below are T cell receptor beta chains from one sample, sequenced in a study of CD8 T cells in Susac syndrome. In TCRdb, the immunoSEQ multiplex PCR reads were re-called with MiXCR into one record per CDR3 protein. The profile covers approximately 120,000 distinct CDR3 sequences, with about 94% appearing a single time and around 0.078% taken by the ten largest. Sample: CD4+ T cells from PBMCs. The origin of the receptors is a human donor in good health. CDR3s include the opening cysteine and the closing phenylalanine or tryptophan. A D gene is named only where the DNA matches it firmly. Size is stated for part of the rows, as once, few or many counts, or as a class when the clone is expanded.

J gene,clone size,CDR3 length,D gene,V gene,CDR3 protein,CDR3 DNA
TRBJ2-2,-,15,TRBD2,TRBV19,CASSTSGGSTGELFF,TGTGCCAGTAGTACCTCCGGCGGGAGCACCGGGGAGCTGTTTTTT
TRBJ1-5,-,12,-,TRBV30,CAWSENAGPQHF,TGTGCCTGGAGTGAAAATGCGGGGCCCCAGCATTTT
TRBJ2-1,-,13,TRBD2,TRBV5-1,CASSIIAGGEQFF,TGCGCCAGCAGTATAATAGCGGGTGGCGAGCAGTTCTTC
TRBJ2-6,-,16,-,TRBV5-1,CASSPQPGSGANVLTF,TGCGCCAGCAGCCCCCAGCCAGGGTCTGGGGCCAACGTCCTGACTTTC
TRBJ1-1,-,14,-,TRBV5-1,CASKPSVANTEAFF,TGCGCCAGCAAGCCCTCAGTGGCGAACACTGAAGCTTTCTTT
TRBJ2-5,-,15,-,TRBV4-3,CASSQDERRPGTQYF,TGCGCCAGCAGCCAAGATGAGCGGCGGCCGGGGACCCAGTACTTC
TRBJ1-2,-,14,TRBD1,TRBV2,CASSEAGTGSGYTF,TGTGCCAGCAGTGAAGCCGGGACAGGATCCGGCTACACCTTC
TRBJ1-2,-,12,-,TRBV19,CASSTYRHGYTF,TGTGCCAGTAGTACCTACCGGCATGGCTACACCTTC
TRBJ2-7,once,13,TRBD2,TRBV5-1,CASGTSGGYEQYF,TGCGCCAGCGGGACTAGCGGGGGCTACGAGCAGTACTTC
TRBJ2-1,-,15,-,TRBV5-1,CASSLPLTRPHEQFF,TGCGCCAGCAGCTTGCCTTTGACTAGACCCCATGAGCAGTTCTTC
TRBJ1-5,-,13,-,TRBV6-2/TRBV6-3,CASGTGWNQPQHF,TGTGCCAGCGGAACAGGGTGGAATCAGCCCCAGCATTTT
TRBJ1-1,-,12,-,TRBV29-1,CSSIRGGTEAFF,TGCAGCTCTATCAGGGGAGGGACTGAAGCTTTCTTT
TRBJ2-5,few,14,TRBD2,TRBV29-1,CSVGPAGAEETQYF,TGCAGCGTTGGTCCAGCGGGGGCCGAAGAGACCCAGTACTTC
TRBJ1-1,-,16,-,TRBV30,CAWSVQQSYMNTEAFF,TGTGCCTGGAGTGTACAACAGTCCTACATGAACACTGAAGCTTTCTTT
TRBJ2-1,-,12,TRBD2,TRBV20-1,CSALAGEHEQFF,TGCAGTGCTCTAGCGGGAGAACATGAGCAGTTCTTC
TRBJ1-4,-,13,TRBD1,TRBV7-9,CASSFYRGEKLFF,TGTGCCAGCAGCTTTTACAGGGGTGAAAAACTGTTTTTT
TRBJ1-1,-,13,-,TRBV2,CASSGSRGTEVFF,TGTGCCAGCAGTGGTTCCAGGGGAACTGAAGTTTTCTTT
TRBJ1-2,-,13,TRBD1,TRBV19,CATSTGGSYGYTF,TGTGCCACTTCGACAGGGGGAAGCTATGGCTACACCTTC
TRBJ1-1,-,14,-,TRBV4-1,CASSQVGGRAEAFF,TGCGCCAGCAGCCAAGTTGGGGGAAGGGCTGAAGCTTTCTTT
TRBJ1-1,-,17,-,TRBV18,CASSPLGDWIGDTEAFF,TGTGCCAGCTCACCCCTGGGAGACTGGATAGGGGACACTGAAGCTTTCTTT
TRBJ2-5,-,16,-,TRBV11-2,CASSSYPWDSEETQYF,TGTGCCAGCAGCTCTTATCCCTGGGACTCCGAAGAGACCCAGTACTTC
TRBJ2-1,-,15,-,TRBV7-2,CATLYMRGVSNEQFF,TGTGCCACCCTTTACATGAGGGGGGTAAGCAATGAGCAGTTCTTC
TRBJ2-3,-,15,TRBD1,TRBV18,CASSRSRDRGDTQYF,TGTGCCAGCTCACGTAGCCGGGACAGGGGAGATACGCAGTATTTT
TRBJ1-2,-,15,-,TRBV27,CASSFVQESKYGYTF,TGTGCCAGCAGTTTTGTACAAGAGAGTAAATATGGCTACACCTTC
TRBJ1-4,-,13,-,TRBV3-1,CASSLGGREKLFF,TGTGCCAGCAGCCTTGGGGGTAGGGAAAAACTGTTTTTT
TRBJ2-2,-,13,-,TRBV30,CAWKMGGYGELFF,TGTGCCTGGAAGATGGGGGGCTACGGGGAGCTGTTTTTT
TRBJ2-2,-,14,-,TRBV30,CAWSVQGRNGELFF,TGTGCCTGGAGTGTACAGGGTCGGAACGGGGAGCTGTTTTTT
TRBJ1-2,-,14,TRBD1,TRBV29-1,CSVGAGKGAYGYTF,TGCAGCGTTGGGGCAGGGAAGGGGGCCTATGGCTACACCTTC
TRBJ2-2,-,15,-,TRBV5-1,CASSPGHMNTGELFF,TGCGCCAGCAGCCCGGGACATATGAACACCGGGGAGCTGTTTTTT
TRBJ1-4,-,15,-,TRBV7-9,CASSPRTRGGEKLFF,TGTGCCAGCAGCCCCAGGACCAGAGGAGGCGAAAAACTGTTTTTT
TRBJ2-2,-,14,TRBD1,TRBV6-2/TRBV6-3,CASRGQGNTGELFF,TGTGCCAGCAGGGGACAGGGGAACACCGGGGAGCTGTTTTTT
TRBJ1-1,-,15,TRBD1,TRBV5-4,CASSLVDRLNTEAFF,TGTGCCAGCAGCTTGGTGGACAGGTTGAACACTGAAGCTTTCTTT
TRBJ2-2,-,14,-,TRBV7-2,CASSRTVNTGELFF,TGTGCCAGCAGTCGGACAGTAAACACCGGGGAGCTGTTTTTT
TRBJ2-2,-,13,-,TRBV7-9,CASLGGNTGELFF,TGTGCCAGCCTTGGAGGGAACACCGGGGAGCTGTTTTTT
TRBJ1-2,-,12,-,TRBV2,CASTRVGYGYTF,TGTGCCAGCACGCGGGTTGGCTATGGCTACACCTTC
TRBJ2-5,-,14,TRBD2,TRBV7-2,CASSISGREETQYF,TGTGCCAGCAGCATTAGCGGGAGGGAAGAGACCCAGTACTTC
TRBJ2-3,-,14,TRBD1,TRBV29-1,CSGTGGGGTDTQYF,TGCAGCGGAACAGGGGGCGGGGGCACAGATACGCAGTATTTT
TRBJ2-1,-,14,TRBD2,TRBV7-2,CASSWAGGRNEQFF,TGTGCCAGCAGCTGGGCGGGAGGGCGCAATGAGCAGTTCTTC
TRBJ1-5,-,14,TRBD1,TRBV19,CASSQDRGLQPQHF,TGTGCCAGTAGTCAGGACAGGGGGCTTCAGCCCCAGCATTTT
TRBJ1-1,-,16,-,TRBV6-6,CASSPTRQRRNTEAFF,TGTGCCAGCAGCCCTACTAGACAAAGGAGGAACACTGAAGCTTTCTTT
TRBJ2-3,once,15,TRBD2,TRBV5-4,CASSLTSGIKDTQYF,TGTGCCAGCAGCTTGACTAGCGGGATAAAAGATACGCAGTATTTT
TRBJ1-2,-,12,-,TRBV29-1,CSVVRGLNGYTF,TGCAGCGTTGTCAGAGGGCTCAATGGCTACACCTTC
TRBJ2-7,-,16,TRBD2,TRBV20-1,CSARPTSGGFAYEQYF,TGCAGTGCTAGGCCAACTAGCGGGGGTTTTGCCTACGAGCAGTACTTC
TRBJ2-7,-,15,-,TRBV20-1,CSPRAGGPATNVQYF,TGCAGCCCCAGGGCGGGCGGGCCGGCTACTAACGTGCAGTACTTC